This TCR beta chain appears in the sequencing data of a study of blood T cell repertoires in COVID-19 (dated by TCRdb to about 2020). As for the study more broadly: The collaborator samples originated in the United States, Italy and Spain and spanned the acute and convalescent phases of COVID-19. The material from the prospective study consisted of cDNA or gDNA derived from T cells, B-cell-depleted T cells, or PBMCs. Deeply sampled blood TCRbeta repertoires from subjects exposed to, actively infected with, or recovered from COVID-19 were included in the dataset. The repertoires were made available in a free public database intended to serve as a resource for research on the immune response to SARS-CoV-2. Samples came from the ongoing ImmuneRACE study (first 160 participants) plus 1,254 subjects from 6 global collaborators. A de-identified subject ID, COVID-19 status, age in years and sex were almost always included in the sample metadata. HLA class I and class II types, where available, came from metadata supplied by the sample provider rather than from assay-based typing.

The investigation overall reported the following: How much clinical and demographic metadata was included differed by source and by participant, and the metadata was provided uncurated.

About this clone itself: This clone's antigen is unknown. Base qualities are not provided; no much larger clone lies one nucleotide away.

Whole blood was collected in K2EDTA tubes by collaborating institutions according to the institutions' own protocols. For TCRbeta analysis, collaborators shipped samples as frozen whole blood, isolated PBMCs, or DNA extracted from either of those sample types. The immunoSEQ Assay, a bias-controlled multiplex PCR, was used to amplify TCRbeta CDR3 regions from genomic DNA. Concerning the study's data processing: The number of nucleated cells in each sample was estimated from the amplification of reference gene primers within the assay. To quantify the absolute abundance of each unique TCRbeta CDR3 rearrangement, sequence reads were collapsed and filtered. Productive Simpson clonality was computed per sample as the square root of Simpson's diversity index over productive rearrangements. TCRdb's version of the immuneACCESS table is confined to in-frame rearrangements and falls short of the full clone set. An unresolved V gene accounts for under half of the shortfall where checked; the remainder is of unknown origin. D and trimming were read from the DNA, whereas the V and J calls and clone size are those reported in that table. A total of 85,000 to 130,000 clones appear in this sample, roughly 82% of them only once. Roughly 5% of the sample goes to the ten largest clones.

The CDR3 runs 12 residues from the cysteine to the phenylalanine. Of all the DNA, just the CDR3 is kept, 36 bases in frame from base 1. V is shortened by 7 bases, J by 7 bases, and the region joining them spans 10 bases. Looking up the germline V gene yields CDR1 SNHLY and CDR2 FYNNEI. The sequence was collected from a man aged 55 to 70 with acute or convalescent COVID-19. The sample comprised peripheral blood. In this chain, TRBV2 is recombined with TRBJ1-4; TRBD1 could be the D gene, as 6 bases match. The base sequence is TGTGCCAGCAACAGGGTCTCTGAAAAACTGTTTTTT. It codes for CASNRVSEKLFF.